This TCR beta chain stems from a study of blood T cell repertoires in COVID-19. At the level of the study: Acute and convalescent COVID-19 samples came from the United States, Italy and Spain.

Original methodology: Nucleated cell number was recorded as an estimate derived from reference gene primer amplification. The table came from immunoSEQ multiplex PCR; TCRdb's copy has only in-frame clones and leaves some out. V, J and clone size are those of that table, while D and trimming were read from the DNA. The sample includes under 250,000 clones, about 91% seen only once; the top ten take roughly 6.3%. CDR1 and CDR2 from the germline V gene are MNHEY and SMNVEV (reference sequence). This CDR3 region has 12 residues. The germline V and J ends were trimmed by 5 bases and 8 bases, with 9 bases remaining between them.

The chain couples TRBV27 to TRBJ1-4; D remains unclear. Sequencing was carried out using peripheral blood. The TCR sequence derives from a woman aged 25 to 39 with COVID-19, enrolled during active disease. Written as DNA, the CDR3 is TGTGCCAGCAGTCCCCACCGGGAAAAACTGTTTTTT. Translated, it gives CASSPHREKLFF.